This record looks at one T cell receptor (beta chain) sequence and its context. The antigen is unknown. The sample belongs to a study of T-cell memory formation after mild COVID-19. Findings of the study overall: Within pre-infection memory, some responding clones were found, suggesting cross-reactive memory joined. Clones that shrank (day 15 to 85) were balanced CD4/CD8, whereas later expanders leaned CD4+.

V gave up 4 bases and J gave up 2 bases; unmatched junction bases: 9. This CDR3 spans 17 amino acids. Germline V gene lookup returns CDR1 SGHNT and CDR2 YYREEE (reference sequence). TCR alpha and TCR beta cDNA libraries carrying sample barcodes and UMIs were produced by 5'RACE using constant-segment primers. A single record per CDR3 protein comes from TCRdb applying MiXCR to the 5' RACE reads. The sample gives more than 300,000 distinct CDR3 sequences, roughly an eighth of which show up once; around 20% is in the top ten. The sequencing sample was made of PBMCs or a T cell subset sorted from them (not recorded which). This receptor was taken from a man aged 18 to 35 who had mild COVID-19 (a few samples of this study predate the infection). Cell type and time point are not known. This chain joins TRBV5-4 and TRBJ2-3; 11 bases align to TRBD2. CDR3 residues: CASSVRLAGTHTDTQYF. The DNA of the CDR3 is TGTGCCAGCAGCGTCAGACTAGCGGGGACACACACAGATACGCAGTATTTT.